These T cell receptor beta chains were read from a single sample in a study of CXCR3-negative and CXCR3-positive naive CD8 T cells. TCRdb reprocessed the 5' RACE reads and stores each CDR3 protein as one record, lacking DNA. This listing includes around 40,000 distinct CDR3 sequences. Sequencing was performed on naive CXCR3- CD8+ T cells from blood. These receptors originate from a human donor in good health. Some clones in this sample may be carry-over from other donors' samples. Both conserved end residues are part of each CDR3.

V gene	J gene	CDR3 protein
TRBV11-2	TRBJ2-1	CASSLGGVSEQFF
TRBV14	TRBJ1-3	CASSRGVSGNTIYF
TRBV7-9	TRBJ1-5	CASSSDGPYSPQHF
TRBV29-1	TRBJ2-3	CSVEAGDTDTQYF
TRBV7-9	TRBJ1-1	CASSPPGVPEAFF
TRBV12-3/TRBV12-4	TRBJ2-1	CASAEGASIDEQFF
TRBV7-2	TRBJ2-7	CASSLLTGVEQYF
TRBV13	TRBJ2-1	CASSLVTANSYNEQFF
TRBV7-9	TRBJ1-5	CASSSGQLGEPQHF
TRBV28	TRBJ2-7	CASSLGLVVYEQYF
TRBV7-2	TRBJ2-7	CASSLEPAITYEQYF
TRBV20-1	TRBJ2-7	CSARGGGAYEQYF
TRBV7-9	TRBJ2-7	CASSLGSNEQYF
TRBV10-3	TRBJ2-3	CAISDPAGFTDTQYF
TRBV7-8	TRBJ2-5	CASSLVAGAHQETQYF
TRBV27	TRBJ1-5	CASSFGQGQPQHF
TRBV29-1	TRBJ2-7	CSVELGYEQYF
TRBV11-2	TRBJ1-1	CASSLIRQDPEAFF
TRBV7-3	TRBJ1-1	CASSLTGRMNTEAFF
TRBV29-1	TRBJ2-7	CSGGGAASEQYF
TRBV15	TRBJ2-2	CATSRAGTSGGTNTGELFF
TRBV29-1	TRBJ2-7	CSVDLGPGEQYF
TRBV7-2	TRBJ2-1	CASSLTSGEGSYNEQFF
TRBV6-4	TRBJ2-1	CASSSGGANEQFF
TRBV12-3/TRBV12-4	TRBJ2-7	CASSIRDSYYEQYF
TRBV29-1	TRBJ2-7	CSVEGTGTGDFLEQYF
TRBV20-1	TRBJ1-1	CSAWTGNTEAFF
TRBV29-1	TRBJ2-7	CSVYTGSSYEQYF
TRBV18	TRBJ2-7	CASSPGPGAYEQYF
TRBV20-1	TRBJ2-2	CSARPQERVTGELFF
TRBV25-1	TRBJ2-5	CASRAWTGGEETQYF
TRBV20-1	TRBJ1-6	CSAYGAGGIISPLHF
TRBV20-1	TRBJ2-7	CSARANPLGLARYEQYF
TRBV5-5	TRBJ2-1	CASSLSRSFYNEQFF
TRBV29-1	TRBJ2-7	CSVALGQGYYEQYF
TRBV6-2/TRBV6-3	TRBJ2-2	CASSYTSGEIGELFF
TRBV29-1	TRBJ2-7	CSVEVRAYEQYF
TRBV28	TRBJ1-2	CASRRQSPAPLYGYTF
TRBV29-1	TRBJ1-4	CSAVTNEKLFF
TRBV5-1	TRBJ2-7	CASGQTGGSHEQYF
TRBV7-9	TRBJ1-1	CASSLVPVGDTEAFF
TRBV19	TRBJ1-1	CASSINTEAFF
TRBV2	TRBJ2-7	CASSSTGGAEYEQYF
TRBV20-1	TRBJ2-1	CSVEGLGSNEQFF
TRBV5-1	TRBJ1-4	CASSLLGATNEKLFF
TRBV4-2	TRBJ2-6	CASSQDVDSGANVLTF
TRBV15	TRBJ1-1	CATSSPYSPTGAFF
TRBV5-1	TRBJ1-1	CASSNPPTAGRRSEAFF
TRBV7-2	TRBJ2-1	CASSLPPQIELFF
TRBV19	TRBJ2-6	CASSLESGANVLTF
TRBV6-1	TRBJ1-2	CASSEAKVFYGYTF
TRBV7-9	TRBJ1-1	CASSPPATAEAFF
TRBV7-2	TRBJ2-7	CASRFTGVDEQYF
TRBV14	TRBJ2-3	CASSQTRLAGDRDTQYF
TRBV27	TRBJ2-1	CASITNRGEIGEQFF
TRBV7-9	TRBJ2-4	CASSPFDAKNIQYF
TRBV5-5	TRBJ2-3	CASSLDGSSTDTQYF
TRBV12-3/TRBV12-4	TRBJ2-5	CASSFAQGLAETQYF
TRBV7-8	TRBJ2-7	CASSVSGGPSYEQYF